These 19 T cell receptor beta chains share one sample of origin, sequenced in a study of early T cells in non-severe SARS-CoV-2 infection (dated by TCRdb to the early 2020s). The protocol used for the library was 5' RACE. The data were produced on a NextSeq 500. TCRdb applied fastp at Q25 and MiXCR to the public reads, then kept only in-frame beta chains. Records with the same CDR3 protein are collapsed into one entry carrying the most frequent genes and DNA. This sample lists 28,000 or so distinct CDR3 sequences; 5% to 6% were detected once. 4% to 5.5% of the sample goes to the ten largest clones. The sample consisted of whole blood. All receptors come from an adult who was a healthcare worker with PCR-confirmed SARS-CoV-2 infection or an uninfected control (not recorded which).

This clonotype was recorded at least ten times. The chain is built from TRBV6-2 or TRBV6-3 and TRBJ2-1, with 10 bases lining up with TRBD1. The V segment lost 6 bases and the J segment 4 bases; nucleotides outside the gene matches: 3. The CDR3 contains 14 residues. The germline CDR1 and CDR2 sequences are MNHEY and SVGEGT. The CDR3 bases are TGTGCCAGCAGACCGGGACAGGGGTACAATGAGCAGTTCTTC. Translated: CASRPGQGYNEQFF.

There are many counts of this clonotype. V usage is TRBV21-1 and J usage is TRBJ2-7; the listed D gene, TRBD1, was not tested against the DNA. TRBV21-1 is assigned pseudogene status. The CDR3 runs to 16 residues. The CDR3 DNA is TGTGCCAGCAGCGCGGGACAGGCCCTAGGTAGGACCGAGCAGTACTTC. Residues: CASSAGQALGRTEQYF.

In this sample, this clonotype turned up a few times. The rearrangement joins TRBV29-1 to TRBJ1-1; 8 bases align to TRBD1. Germline-derived CDR1 and CDR2 are SQVTM and ANQGSEA. The J segment lost 4 bases and the V segment lost 7 bases, leaving 5 bases of the junction unmatched. This CDR3 is 12 amino acids long. CDR3 nucleotides: TGCAGCGCCGACAGGGGTGGCACTGAAGCTTTCTTT. Encoded protein: CSADRGGTEAFF.

In this sample, this clonotype turned up many times. The genes are TRBV7-2 and TRBJ2-5; D not resolved. The CDR3 consists of 11 residues. V was shortened by 6 bases and J by 3 bases, with 5 bases between the two germline ends. Germline CDR1 is SGHTA and CDR2 is FQGNSA. CDR3 protein: CASRFEETQYF. The CDR3 region has the DNA TGTGCCAGCAGATTCGAAGAGACCCAGTACTTC.

This clonotype was observed many times. The J gene is TRBJ2-7, the V gene TRBV6-5; either TRBD1 or TRBD2 may supply D (5 bases each). Germline-derived CDR1 and CDR2 are MNHEY and SVGAGI. V lost 5 bases and J lost 4, with 15 bases in between. CDR3 length: 14 amino acids. The CDR3 DNA is TGTGCCAGCAGTGATCGGGACGTTAAATACGAGCAGTACTTC. Protein sequence: CASSDRDVKYEQYF.

This clonotype was seen ten or more times. The chain uses TRBV6-6 and TRBJ2-5, with 7 bases lining up with TRBD2. Germline CDR1 reads MNHNY; CDR2 reads SVGAGI (reference sequence). Trimming removed 11 bases from V and 3 bases from J; junction bases left unmatched: 0. CDR3 length: 10 amino acids. The CDR3 loop reads CAAGEETQYF. CDR3 DNA: TGTGCCGCGGGGGAAGAGACCCAGTACTTC.

This clonotype was picked up many times. Here the CDR3 reads CSVEVSDRGISYEQYF. The CDR3 DNA reads TGCAGCGTTGAAGTTAGCGACAGGGGTATATCGTACGAGCAGTACTTC. V usage is TRBV29-1 and J usage is TRBJ2-7; 8 nucleotides agree with TRBD1. Germline CDR1 SQVTM, CDR2 ANQGSEA. The CDR3 length is 16 residues. Trimming removed 1 base from V and 4 bases from J; junction bases left unmatched: 12.

This clonotype was seen at least ten times. V usage is TRBV5-1 and J usage is TRBJ2-3; D unresolved. The CDR3 runs 15 residues. Germline lookup yields CDR1 SGHRS and CDR2 YFSETQ. Trimming took 1 base from V and 2 from J, leaving 11 bases between them. Here the CDR3 reads CASSLSHRNTDTQYF. For the CDR3, the DNA is TGCGCCAGCAGCTTGTCACATCGAAACACAGATACGCAGTATTTT.

At least ten counts were recorded for this clonotype. This chain links TRBV12-3 or TRBV12-4 with TRBJ1-4; D not certain. The V and J ends lost 2 bases and 7 bases respectively, with 8 bases between them. The CDR3 covers 13 residues. CDR3 loop: CASSLKRSEKLFF. For the CDR3, the DNA is TGTGCCAGCAGTTTAAAGAGGAGTGAAAAACTGTTTTTT.

This clonotype was seen repeatedly, ten times or more. The rearrangement uses TRBV10-2 and TRBJ2-7, with TRBD1 matching over 9 bases. J gave up 2 bases and V 6 bases, and 5 bases lay outside the gene matches. The CDR3 is 14 residues long. Germline V CDR1 and CDR2: WSHSY, SAAADI. The CDR3: CASRSGTGTYEQYF. The CDR3 DNA reads TGCGCCAGCAGATCCGGGACAGGGACCTACGAGCAGTACTTC.

In its sample, this clonotype is medium-sized. V is TRBV11-2 and J is TRBJ2-3; D perhaps matches TRBD2 (6 bases). The CDR3 contains 15 residues. CDR1 is SGHAT, CDR2 FQNNGV, per germline. V gave up 4 bases and J gave up 5 bases, with 16 bases separating them. The CDR3 nucleotides read TGTGCCAGCAGCTCACTCCGCGGGATGAGAGATACGCAGTATTTT. As protein: CASSSLRGMRDTQYF.

This clonotype was picked up a small number of times. The J gene is TRBJ2-5, the V gene TRBV4-1; D unclear. CDR3 size: 15 residues. V lost 1 base to trimming and J lost 5 bases, with 14 bases between them. Looked up from germline, CDR1 is MGHRA and CDR2 is YSYEKL. The CDR3 coding sequence is TGCGCCAGCAGCCAAGTAGCCGCCAGCTTGGAGACCCAGTACTTC. Protein sequence: CASSQVAASLETQYF.

At least ten counts were recorded for this clonotype. The chain recombines TRBV20-1 with TRBJ2-7, with TRBD2 matching 9 bases. Germline assignment: CDR1 DFQATT and CDR2 SNEGSKA (reference sequence). The CDR3 has 13 amino acids. The trim removed 5 bases at V and 6 bases at J, leaving 8 bases unmatched. The CDR3 bases are TGCAGTGCTGTCCTAGCGGGAAGGGGCGAGCAGTACTTC. Its protein is CSAVLAGRGEQYF.

This clonotype was found many times. The rearrangement uses TRBV27 and TRBJ1-5, with D perhaps matching TRBD1 (5 bases). Germline V gene sequence: CDR1 MNHEY, CDR2 SMNVEV (reference sequence). Trimming pared 4 bases from V and 11 bases from J, leaving 12 bases between. This CDR3 contains 12 residues. CDR3 region: CASSSLGTSQHF. The CDR3 nucleotides read TGTGCCAGCAGTTCGCTGGGGACTTCCCAGCATTTT.

The chain carries TRBV6-2 or TRBV6-3 and TRBJ1-2, with TRBD1 as a possible D gene (6 bases). The V gene lost 0 bases and the J gene lost 5 bases, with 10 bases spanning the gap. The germline gives CDR1 MNHEY, CDR2 SVGEGT. The CDR3 is made up of 14 amino acids. The CDR3 region is CASSYSRDKYGYTF. CDR3 nucleotide sequence: TGTGCCAGCAGTTACTCGCGGGACAAGTATGGCTACACCTTC.

There are many counts of this clonotype. This chain uses TRBV11-3 with TRBJ2-5; the D gene is possibly TRBD1 (6 bases). The V gene lost 4 bases and the J gene lost 2 bases, with 14 bases spanning the gap. CDR3 length: 15 residues. Germline V gives CDR1 SGHNT, CDR2 YENEEA. The CDR3: CASSSRTGIQETQYF. CDR3 nucleotides: TGTGCCAGCAGCTCCCGCACAGGGATACAAGAGACCCAGTACTTC.

This clonotype has at least ten counts. This chain links TRBV5-6 with TRBJ2-5; D unresolved. Germline V lookup: CDR1 SGHDT, CDR2 YYEEEE. There are 14 residues in the CDR3. Between the trimmed V and J ends, which lost 0 bases and 0 bases, there was a span of 6 bases. Here the CDR3 DNA reads TGTGCCAGCAGCTTGGACCCGTACCAAGAGACCCAGTACTTC. Translated, it gives CASSLDPYQETQYF.

This clonotype was seen ten or more times. The rearrangement uses TRBV29-1 and TRBJ2-7; TRBD1 aligns across 9 bases. With V trimmed by 5 bases and J by 1 base, 6 bases remained unmatched. This CDR3 spans 14 amino acids. Per the germline V gene, CDR1 is SQVTM and CDR2 is ANQGSEA. The CDR3 region has the DNA TGCAGCGTTATCGGGACAGGGTCTTCCTACGAGCAGTACTTC. Amino acid sequence: CSVIGTGSSYEQYF.

The table lists this clonotype with many counts. The chain carries TRBV3-1 and TRBJ1-1; no definite D call. The CDR3 contains 14 residues. Per the germline V gene, CDR1 is LGHDT and CDR2 is YNNKEL (reference sequence). Trimming stripped 0 bases from V and 7 bases from J, with 12 bases between. DNA for the CDR3: TGTGCCAGCAGCCAAGATCTGCACACCTTTGAAGCTTTCTTT. This gives the protein CASSQDLHTFEAFF.